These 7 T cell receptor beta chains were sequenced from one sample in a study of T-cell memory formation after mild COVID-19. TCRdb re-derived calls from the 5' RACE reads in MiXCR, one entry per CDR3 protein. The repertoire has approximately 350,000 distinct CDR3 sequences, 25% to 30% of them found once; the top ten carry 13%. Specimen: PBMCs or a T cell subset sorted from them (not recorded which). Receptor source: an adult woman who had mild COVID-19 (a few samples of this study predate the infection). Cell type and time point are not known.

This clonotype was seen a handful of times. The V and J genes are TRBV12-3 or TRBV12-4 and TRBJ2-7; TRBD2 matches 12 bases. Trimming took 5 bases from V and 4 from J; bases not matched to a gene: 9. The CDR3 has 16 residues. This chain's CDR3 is CASSPDPTSGRYEQYF. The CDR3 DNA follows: TGTGCCAGCAGTCCGGACCCGACTAGCGGGAGATACGAGCAGTACTTC.

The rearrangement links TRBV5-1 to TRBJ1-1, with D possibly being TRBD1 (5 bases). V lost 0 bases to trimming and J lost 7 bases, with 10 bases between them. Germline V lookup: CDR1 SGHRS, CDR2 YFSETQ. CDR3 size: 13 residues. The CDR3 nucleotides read TGCGCCAGCAGCTTGGCAGGGCCGGGTGAAGCTTTCTTT. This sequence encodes CASSLAGPGEAFF.

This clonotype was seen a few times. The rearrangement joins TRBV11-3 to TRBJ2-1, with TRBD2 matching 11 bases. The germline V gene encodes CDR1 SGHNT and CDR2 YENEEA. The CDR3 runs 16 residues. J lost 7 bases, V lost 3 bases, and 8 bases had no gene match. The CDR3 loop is CASSFIIAGGRNEQFF. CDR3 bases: TGTGCCAGCAGCTTTATTATAGCGGGAGGGAGGAATGAGCAGTTCTTC.

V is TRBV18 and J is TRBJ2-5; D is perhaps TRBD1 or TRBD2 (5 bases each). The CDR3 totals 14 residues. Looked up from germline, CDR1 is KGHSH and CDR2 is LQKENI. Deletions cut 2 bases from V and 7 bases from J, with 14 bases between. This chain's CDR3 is CASSPETVEGTQYF. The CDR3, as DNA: TGTGCCAGCTCACCAGAGACAGTCGAGGGGACCCAGTACTTC.

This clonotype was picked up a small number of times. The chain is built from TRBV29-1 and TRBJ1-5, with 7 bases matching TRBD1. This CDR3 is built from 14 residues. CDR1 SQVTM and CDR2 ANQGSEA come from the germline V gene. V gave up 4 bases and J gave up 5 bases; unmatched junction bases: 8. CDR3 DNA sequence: TGCAGCGTTGGAGAGACAGGGACACATCAGCCCCAGCATTTT. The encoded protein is CSVGETGTHQPQHF.

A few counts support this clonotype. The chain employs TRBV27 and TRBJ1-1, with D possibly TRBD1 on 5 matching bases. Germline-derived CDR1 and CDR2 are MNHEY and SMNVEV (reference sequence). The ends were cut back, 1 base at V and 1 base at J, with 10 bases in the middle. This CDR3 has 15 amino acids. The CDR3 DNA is TGTGCCAGCAGTTTATTGGCTGGGGGGAACACTGAAGCTTTCTTT. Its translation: CASSLLAGGNTEAFF.

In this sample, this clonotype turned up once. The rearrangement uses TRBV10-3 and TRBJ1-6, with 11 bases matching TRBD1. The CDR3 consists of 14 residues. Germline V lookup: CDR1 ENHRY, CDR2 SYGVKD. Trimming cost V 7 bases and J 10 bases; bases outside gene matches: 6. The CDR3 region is CAINRDRGKSPLHF. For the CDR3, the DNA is TGTGCCATCAACCGGGACAGGGGGAAATCACCCCTCCACTTT.